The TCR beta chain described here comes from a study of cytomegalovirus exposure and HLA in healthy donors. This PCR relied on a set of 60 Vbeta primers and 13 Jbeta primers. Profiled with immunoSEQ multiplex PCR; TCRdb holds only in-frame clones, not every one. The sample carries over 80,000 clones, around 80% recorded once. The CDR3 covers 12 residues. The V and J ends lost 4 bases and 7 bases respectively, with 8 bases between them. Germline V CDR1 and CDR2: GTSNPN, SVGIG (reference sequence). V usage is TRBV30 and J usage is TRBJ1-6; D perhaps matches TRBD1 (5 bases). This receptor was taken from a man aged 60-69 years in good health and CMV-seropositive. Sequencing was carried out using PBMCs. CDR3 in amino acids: CAWMAGNSPLHF. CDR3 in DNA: TGTGCCTGGATGGCAGGGAATTCACCCCTCCACTTT.